Given below is one T cell receptor (beta chain) in context. The antigen remains undetermined. This record comes from a study of OX40 agonist ivuxolimab in advanced cancers. Study-level background: Patients were dosed intravenously with ivuxolimab at 0.01 to 10 mg/kg every 2 weeks. Prior anti-PD-1, anti-PD-L1 or anti-CTLA-4 therapy did not bar entry, and approximately 40% had some. Partial responses were achieved by three patients: one hepatocellular carcinoma, two cutaneous melanoma. Study findings and constraints: No antigen was identified for the clonally expanded peripheral T cells.

The V gene's germline CDR1 is LGHNA and CDR2 YSLEER. The CDR3 sequence is 15 residues long. Unmatched junction bases numbered 4, after V lost 0 bases and J lost 4 bases. Sequencing used immunoSEQ multiplex PCR; TCRdb keeps in-frame clones, though not all of them. The top ten hold around 2.2% of the sample, which has under 80,000 clones, approximately 86% seen once. The sequence derives from an adult with an advanced solid tumor such as melanoma, head and neck, liver or kidney cancer. The sequenced sample was CD4+ or CD8+ T cells sorted from blood, obtained in a trial of the OX40 agonist ivuxolimab. The rearrangement joins TRBV4-3 to TRBJ1-2; 8 nucleotides match TRBD1. The CDR3 DNA reads as TGCGCCAGCAGCCAAGAGCGTGGGACAGGCTATGGCTACACCTTC. Translating gives CASSQERGTGYGYTF.